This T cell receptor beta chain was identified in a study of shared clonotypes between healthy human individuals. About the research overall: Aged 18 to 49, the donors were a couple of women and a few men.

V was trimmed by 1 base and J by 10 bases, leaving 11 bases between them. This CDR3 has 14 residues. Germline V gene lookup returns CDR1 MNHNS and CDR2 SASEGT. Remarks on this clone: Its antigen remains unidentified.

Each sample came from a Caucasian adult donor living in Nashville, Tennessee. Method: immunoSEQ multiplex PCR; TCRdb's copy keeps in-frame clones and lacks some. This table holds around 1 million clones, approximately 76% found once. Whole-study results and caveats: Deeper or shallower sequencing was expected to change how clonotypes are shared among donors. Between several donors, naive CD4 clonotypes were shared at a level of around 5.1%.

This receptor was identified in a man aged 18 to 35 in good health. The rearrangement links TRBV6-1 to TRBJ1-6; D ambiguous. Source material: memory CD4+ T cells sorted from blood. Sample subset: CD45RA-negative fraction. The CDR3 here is CASSEVGVNSPLHF. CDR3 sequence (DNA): TGTGCCAGCAGTGAAGTTGGGGTAAACTCACCCCTCCACTTT.